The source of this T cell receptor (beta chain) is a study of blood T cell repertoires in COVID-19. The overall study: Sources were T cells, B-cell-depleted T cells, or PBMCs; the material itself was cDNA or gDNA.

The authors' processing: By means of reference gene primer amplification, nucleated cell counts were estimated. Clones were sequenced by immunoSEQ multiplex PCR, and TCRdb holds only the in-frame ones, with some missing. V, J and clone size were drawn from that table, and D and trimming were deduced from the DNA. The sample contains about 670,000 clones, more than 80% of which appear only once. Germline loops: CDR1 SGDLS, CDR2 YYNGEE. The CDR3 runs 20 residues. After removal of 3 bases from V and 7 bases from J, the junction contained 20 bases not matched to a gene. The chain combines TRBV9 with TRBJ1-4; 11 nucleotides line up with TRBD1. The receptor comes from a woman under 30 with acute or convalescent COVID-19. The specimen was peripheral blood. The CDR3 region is CASSGSRQGTGGIGGEKLFF. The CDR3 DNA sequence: TGTGCCAGCAGCGGTAGCCGCCAGGGGACAGGGGGTATCGGGGGTGAAAAACTGTTTTTT.